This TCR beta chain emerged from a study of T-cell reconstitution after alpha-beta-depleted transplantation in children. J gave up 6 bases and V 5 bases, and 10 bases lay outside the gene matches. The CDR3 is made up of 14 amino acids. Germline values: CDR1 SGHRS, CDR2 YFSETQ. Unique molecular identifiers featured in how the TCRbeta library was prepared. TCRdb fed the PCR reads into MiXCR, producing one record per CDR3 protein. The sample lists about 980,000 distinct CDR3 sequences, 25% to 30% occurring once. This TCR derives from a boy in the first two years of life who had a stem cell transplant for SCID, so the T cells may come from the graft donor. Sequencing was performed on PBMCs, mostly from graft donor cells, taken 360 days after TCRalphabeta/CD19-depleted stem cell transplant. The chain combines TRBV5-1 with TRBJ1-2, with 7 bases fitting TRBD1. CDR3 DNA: TGCGCCAGCAGAGCTTCCGACAGGGTGGATGGCTACACCTTC. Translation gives CASRASDRVDGYTF.